This TCR beta chain was identified during a study of blood T cell repertoires in COVID-19. Overall study context: Recovered status in Cohort 3 required two negative PCRs, clearance, or symptom resolution. Whether acute or convalescent, the COVID-19 samples came from the United States, Italy and Spain. PBMCs, B-cell-depleted T cells, or T cells were the source of the cDNA or gDNA that made up the material.

Here immunoSEQ multiplex PCR was the method, and the copy in TCRdb shows in-frame clones only, minus some. The table records over 110,000 clones, 84% of them present only once. This clonotype was obtained from a man in his fifties or sixties in a cohort exposed to, infected with or recovered from COVID-19 (not recorded which). Sequenced: PBMCs or T cells enriched from blood (not recorded which).

The CDR3 spells CASSYWGQGENEQFF. CDR3 in DNA: TGTGCCAGCAGTTACTGGGGACAGGGGGAAAATGAGCAGTTCTTC. V is TRBV6-5 and J is TRBJ2-1; TRBD1 aligns across 11 bases. CDR1 and CDR2 (germline): MNHEY, SVGAGI. CDR3 size: 15 residues. The V segment lost 1 base and the J segment 7 bases; nucleotides outside the gene matches: 3.